The present T cell receptor beta chain was sequenced within a study of blood T cell repertoires in COVID-19. This CDR3 has 16 amino acids. Authors' processing steps: Estimates of nucleated cell counts were drawn from the amplification of reference gene primers. The protocol was immunoSEQ multiplex PCR, while the TCRdb copy is restricted to in-frame clones and leaves out a portion. That table supplies the V and J calls and clone size; D and trimming were determined from the DNA. Here the sample spans tens of thousands of clones, 80% to 90% being singletons. The chain carries TRBV21-1 and TRBJ2-2; no check of the table's D call, TRBD2, against the DNA was made. TRBV21-1 is an annotated pseudogene. Sequencing was performed on peripheral blood. This receptor was taken from a woman in her seventies with acute or convalescent COVID-19. As DNA, the CDR3 is TGTGCCAGCAGCCTTAGCGGGAGAGGGAACACCGGGGAGCTGTTTTTT. Protein product: CASSLSGRGNTGELFF.